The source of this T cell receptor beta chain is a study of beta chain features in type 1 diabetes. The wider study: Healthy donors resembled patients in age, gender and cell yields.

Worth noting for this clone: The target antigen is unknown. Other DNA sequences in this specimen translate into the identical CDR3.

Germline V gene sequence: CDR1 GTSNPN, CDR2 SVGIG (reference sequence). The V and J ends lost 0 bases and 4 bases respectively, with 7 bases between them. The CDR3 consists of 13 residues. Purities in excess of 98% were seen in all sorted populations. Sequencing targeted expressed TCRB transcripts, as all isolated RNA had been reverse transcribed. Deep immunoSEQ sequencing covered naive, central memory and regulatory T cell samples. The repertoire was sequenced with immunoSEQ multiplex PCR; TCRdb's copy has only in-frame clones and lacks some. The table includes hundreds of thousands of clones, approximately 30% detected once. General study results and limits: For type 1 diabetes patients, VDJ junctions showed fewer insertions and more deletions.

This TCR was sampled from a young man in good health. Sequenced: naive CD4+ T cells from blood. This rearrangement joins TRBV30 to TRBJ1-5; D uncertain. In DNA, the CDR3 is TGTGCCTGGAGTGTTTCGGTGAATCAGCCCCAGCATTTT. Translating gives CAWSVSVNQPQHF.